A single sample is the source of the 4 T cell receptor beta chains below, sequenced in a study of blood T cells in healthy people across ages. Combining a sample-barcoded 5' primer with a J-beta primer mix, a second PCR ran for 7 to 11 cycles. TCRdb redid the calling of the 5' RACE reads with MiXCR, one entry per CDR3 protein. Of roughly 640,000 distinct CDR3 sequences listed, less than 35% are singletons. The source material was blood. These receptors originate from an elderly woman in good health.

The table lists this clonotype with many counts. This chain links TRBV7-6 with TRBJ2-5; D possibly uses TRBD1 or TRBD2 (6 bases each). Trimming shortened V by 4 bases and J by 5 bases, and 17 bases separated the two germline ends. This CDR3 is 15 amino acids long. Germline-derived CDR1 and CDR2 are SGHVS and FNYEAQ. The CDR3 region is CASSSAVGGLETQYF. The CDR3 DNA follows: TGTGCCAGCAGCTCCGCGGTGGGGGGCCTCGAGACCCAGTACTTC.

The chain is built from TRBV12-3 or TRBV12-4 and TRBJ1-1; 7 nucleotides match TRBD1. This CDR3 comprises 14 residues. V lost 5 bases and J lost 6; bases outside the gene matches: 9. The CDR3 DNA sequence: TGTGCCAGCAGTGGGGGACAGCTGGGCGCTGAAGCTTTCTTT. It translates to CASSGGQLGAEAFF.

The CDR3 loop reads CSANRDRVSYEQYF. In DNA, the CDR3 is TGCAGTGCTAACCGGGACAGGGTTTCCTACGAGCAGTACTTC. V usage is TRBV20-1 and J usage is TRBJ2-7; 9 bases agree with TRBD1. V shed 4 bases and J 1 base; nucleotides not matched to a gene: 5. This CDR3 spans 14 amino acids. Germline V gene sequence: CDR1 DFQATT, CDR2 SNEGSKA (reference sequence).

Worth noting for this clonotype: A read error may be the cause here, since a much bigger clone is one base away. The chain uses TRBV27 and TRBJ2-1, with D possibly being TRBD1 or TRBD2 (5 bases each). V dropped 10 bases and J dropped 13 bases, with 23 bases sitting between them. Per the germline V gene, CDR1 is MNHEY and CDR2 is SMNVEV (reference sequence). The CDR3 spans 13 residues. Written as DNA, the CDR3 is TGTGCCACCTCAGGGTGGGGAGCGAAGACCCAGTTCTTC. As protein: CATSGWGAKTQFF.